Below, 18 T cell receptor beta chains from the same sample are listed, as sequenced in a study of T cell repertoires in aging, cancer and after chemotherapy. Multiplex touch-down PCR with TRB-A/B primers amplified rearranged V-D-J TRB sequences. MiXCR, applied by TCRdb to the multiplex PCR reads, yields one record per CDR3 protein. The sample yields some 5,000 distinct CDR3 sequences, around 21% seen once. Peripheral blood genomic DNA, not sorted cells or RNA, was the template. Sequencing was carried out using blood. These TCRs come from a human donor with a blood cancer.

For this clonotype: This could be a read error, since a much larger clone is one nucleotide away. The V call is TRBV6-1, the J call TRBJ2-1; D is ambiguous. The ends were cut back, 7 bases at V and 6 bases at J, with 7 bases in the middle. There are 11 residues in the CDR3. The germline V gene has CDR1 MNHNS and CDR2 SASEGT. CDR3 sequence: CASTVCNEQFF. The CDR3 DNA follows: TGTGCCAGCACTGTCTGCAATGAGCAGTTCTTC.

The DNA for the CDR3 is TGTGCCAGCAGTTCAATCCCTTACGGGACAGGGGGAATCATGAACACTGAAGCTTTCTTT. Its protein product is CASSSIPYGTGGIMNTEAFF. The V call is TRBV12-3 or TRBV12-4, the J call TRBJ1-1, with 11 bases fitting TRBD1. The CDR3 runs to 20 residues. V was pared by 4 bases and J by 0 bases, with 16 bases of the junction left unmatched.

V and J are TRBV11-2 and TRBJ2-7; TRBD1 agrees at 10 bases. V lost 4 bases, J lost 5 bases, and 5 bases stayed unmatched. The CDR3 is 14 amino acids. CDR1 SGHAT and CDR2 FQNNGV come from the germline V gene. CDR3 sequence reads: CASSSDRGRHEQYF. The CDR3, as DNA: TGTGCCAGCAGCTCAGACAGGGGGCGACACGAGCAGTACTTC.

This sequence joins TRBV10-1 and TRBJ2-3; 8 nucleotides line up with TRBD1. The CDR3 totals 13 residues. After removal of 6 bases from V and 5 bases from J, the junction contained 4 bases not matched to a gene. CDR1 is WNHNN and CDR2 is SYGVQD in the germline V gene (reference sequence). The CDR3 loop is CASRGQGEDTQYF. The CDR3 DNA follows: TGCGCCAGCAGAGGACAGGGCGAAGATACGCAGTATTTT.

The sample holds one count of this clonotype. V and J are TRBV20-1 and TRBJ1-6; weak D call: TRBD1 (5 bases). The CDR3 sequence is 16 residues long. The V gene lost 0 bases and the J gene lost 0 bases, with 9 bases spanning the gap. Germline lookup yields CDR1 DFQATT and CDR2 SNEGSKA (reference sequence). CDR3 sequence reads: CSARDKGSSYNSPLHF. The CDR3 nucleotides are TGCAGTGCTAGAGATAAGGGGAGCTCCTATAATTCACCCCTCCACTTT.

The chain joins TRBV6-5 to TRBJ1-6; 8 bases fit TRBD1. The CDR3 covers 21 residues. Trimming took 5 bases from V and 11 from J; bases not matched to a gene: 29. From germline, CDR1 is MNHEY and CDR2 SVGAGI. The CDR3 reads CASSPKGKKGQGWDSVAPLHF. The DNA for the CDR3 is TGTGCCAGCAGTCCTAAAGGCAAAAAAGGACAGGGTTGGGATAGCGTGGCACCCCTCCACTTT.

In its sample, this clonotype was seen a few times. The chain links TRBV10-3 to TRBJ1-1; 8 nucleotides agree with TRBD1. V lost 8 bases, J lost 1 base, and 9 bases stayed unmatched. Germline loops: CDR1 ENHRY, CDR2 SYGVKD. This CDR3 is 15 amino acids long. The CDR3 spells CAIGPPGGPNTEAFF. The DNA of the CDR3 is TGTGCCATCGGGCCCCCAGGGGGCCCGAACACTGAAGCTTTCTTT.

Sample share makes this clonotype medium-sized (0.01 to 0.1%). This chain links TRBV12-3 or TRBV12-4 with TRBJ2-6, with D possibly matching TRBD1 (5 bases). CDR3 size: 16 residues. Deletions cut 5 bases from V and 2 bases from J, with 13 bases between. The DNA of the CDR3 is TGTGCCAGCAGTCCCCGAACAGGAGCTGGGGCCAACGTCCTGACTTTC. This encodes CASSPRTGAGANVLTF.

This chain connects TRBV5-3 to TRBJ2-7, with 8 bases identical to TRBD1. TRBV5-3 is reported as an ORF; its role is uncertain. The trim removed 2 bases at V and 3 bases at J, leaving 7 bases unmatched. The CDR3 extends over 15 amino acids. The CDR3 DNA is TGTGCCAGAAGCTTAGGGACAGGTAGAGTCTACGAGCAGTACTTC. It specifies CARSLGTGRVYEQYF.

In DNA form, the CDR3 reads TGCGCCAGCAGCTTGAGTACAGGGCCCTCCTACACCTTC. It is translated as CASSLSTGPSYTF. The chain carries TRBV5-1 and TRBJ1-2, with D possibly TRBD1 on 6 matching bases. Germline V gene lookup returns CDR1 SGHRS and CDR2 YFSETQ. The CDR3 spans 13 residues. V shed 1 base and J shed 10 bases, with 14 bases lying between them. Filled out from reference TRBV5-1 and TRBJ1-2, the complete variable domain reads KAGVTQTPRYLIKTRGQQVTLSCSPISGHRSVSWYQQTPGQGLQFLFEYFSETQRNKGNFPGRFSGRQFSNSRSEMNVSTLELGDSALYLCASSLSTGPSYTFGSGTRLTVV.

The chain is built from TRBV2 and TRBJ2-2, with 7 bases fitting TRBD1. The V and J ends lost 5 bases and 7 bases, in that order; junction bases with no gene match: 13. The CDR3 totals 16 residues. Germline loops: CDR1 SNHLY, CDR2 FYNNEI. This CDR3 is CASSQTGAPSSGELFF. DNA for the CDR3: TGTGCCAGCAGTCAAACAGGGGCTCCAAGCAGCGGGGAGCTGTTTTTT.

The chain uses TRBV10-2 and TRBJ1-3; D might be TRBD1 (5 bases). The germline gives CDR1 WSHSY, CDR2 SAAADI. The length of the CDR3 is 16 residues. V lost 10 bases and J lost 1, with 20 bases in between. The CDR3 here is CAISPAVAGSGNTIYF. CDR3 nucleotide sequence: TGCGCCATCTCCCCAGCAGTGGCAGGGTCTGGAAACACCATATATTTT.

This rearrangement joins TRBV6-4 to TRBJ1-6; D might be TRBD1 (6 bases). Germline V CDR1 and CDR2: MRHNA, SNTAGT. V dropped 11 bases and J dropped 0 bases, with 17 bases sitting between them. CDR3 length: 16 residues. The CDR3 reads CARPVGASSYNSPLHF. The CDR3 nucleotides are TGTGCCCGTCCGGTGGGGGCGAGCTCCTATAATTCACCCCTCCACTTT.

This clonotype is medium-sized by share. V usage is TRBV5-1 and J usage is TRBJ2-1, with 8 bases aligning to TRBD2. This CDR3 comprises 16 residues. Germline CDR1 is SGHRS and CDR2 is YFSETQ. V trimming: 5 bases; J trimming: 5 bases; junction bases outside the gene matches: 12. The CDR3 nucleotides read TGCGCCAGCAGTCCAGCGGGGGCCCTCCATCACAATGAGCAGTTCTTC. Its protein is CASSPAGALHHNEQFF.

This clonotype is deemed medium-sized. The chain employs TRBV30 and TRBJ2-3; TRBD2 agrees at 7 bases. The CDR3 is made up of 14 amino acids. With 1 base clipped from V and 2 bases from J, the junction kept 3 bases outside the gene matches. Germline CDR1 and CDR2: GTSNPN and SVGIG (reference sequence). CDR3 loop: CAWSAGTNTDTQYF. CDR3 DNA sequence: TGTGCCTGGAGTGCCGGGACTAACACAGATACGCAGTATTTT.

This chain connects TRBV7-9 to TRBJ1-1; 7 bases align to TRBD1. V gave up 5 bases and J gave up 6 bases; unmatched junction bases: 9. Germline loops: CDR1 SEHNR, CDR2 FQNEAQ (reference sequence). The CDR3 spans 14 residues. CDR3 in DNA: TGTGCCAGCAGCCCGGAAGGGAGGGGGCCTGAAGCTTTCTTT. Translated: CASSPEGRGPEAFF.

By share of the sample, this clonotype is medium-sized. The rearrangement uses TRBV27 and TRBJ1-6; D is undetermined. V lost 6 bases, J lost 0 bases, and 9 bases lay in between. The CDR3 is 15 residues long. CDR1 is MNHEY, CDR2 SMNVEV, per germline (reference sequence). The CDR3 spells CASSPPGSYNSPLHF. The CDR3 DNA reads TGTGCCAGCAGCCCCCCGGGCTCCTATAATTCACCCCTCCACTTT.

The chain is built from TRBV5-1 and TRBJ2-1; D gene ambiguous. Germline loops: CDR1 SGHRS, CDR2 YFSETQ. Trimming cost V 0 bases and J 4 bases, with 8 bases left between them. This CDR3 has 14 amino acids. In DNA, the CDR3 is TGCGCCAGCAGCTTGGGGGCGGAATACAATGAGCAGTTCTTC. As protein: CASSLGAEYNEQFF.